This T cell receptor (beta chain) originates from a study of cytomegalovirus exposure and HLA in healthy donors. Findings and limits, study-wide: Serostatus for CMV was the only available immune exposure information. The study dropped some indistinguishable V segments, TRBV6-2 and TRBV6-3 among them.

CDR1 and CDR2 (germline): SGHRS, YFSETQ. The CDR3 spans 13 residues. V was shortened by 2 bases and J by 4 bases, with 9 bases between the two germline ends. The PCR used 60 Vbeta and 13 Jbeta primers. Authors' analysis steps: Unique TCR beta chains numbered 80 million to 95 million in a later analysis, with roughly 9.9 million shared. Sequencing used immunoSEQ multiplex PCR; TCRdb keeps in-frame clones, though not all of them. V, J and clone size are taken as reported in that table, and D and trimming were inferred from the DNA itself. Altogether about 240,000 clones are present, about 88% being singletons, with the ten largest covering approximately 0.24%. This clone has only a few counts. Its antigen remains unknown.

Sequences were obtained from PBMCs. The chain carries TRBV5-1 and TRBJ2-5; D possibly corresponds to TRBD1 (5 bases). The TCR sequence derives from a girl aged 2-10 years in good health and CMV-seronegative. CDR3 sequence (DNA): TGCGCCAGCAGCTTAGGGGATAGAGAGACCCAGTACTTC. Protein sequence: CASSLGDRETQYF.